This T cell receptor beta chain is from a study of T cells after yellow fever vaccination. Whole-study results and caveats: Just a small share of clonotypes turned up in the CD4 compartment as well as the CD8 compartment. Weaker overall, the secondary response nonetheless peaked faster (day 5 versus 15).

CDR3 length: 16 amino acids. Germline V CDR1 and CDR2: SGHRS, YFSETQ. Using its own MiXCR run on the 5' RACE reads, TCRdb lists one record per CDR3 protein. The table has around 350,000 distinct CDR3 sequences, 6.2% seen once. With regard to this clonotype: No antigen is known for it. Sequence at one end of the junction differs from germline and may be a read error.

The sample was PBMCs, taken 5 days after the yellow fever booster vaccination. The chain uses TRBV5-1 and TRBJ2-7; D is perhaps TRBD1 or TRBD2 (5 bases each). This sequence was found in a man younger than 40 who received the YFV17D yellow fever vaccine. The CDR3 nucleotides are TGCGGCAGCAGCTTGGCCGGGGCAGGCCCTGGGTACGAGCAGTACTTC. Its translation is CGSSLAGAGPGYEQYF.